Following are 21 T cell receptor beta chains from one sample sequenced in a study of blood T cell repertoires in COVID-19. The data were produced by immunoSEQ multiplex PCR, yet TCRdb's version contains in-frame clones alone and is incomplete. The data contain fewer than 150,000 clones, about 90% of them singletons. The sequenced sample consisted of peripheral blood. The receptors shown here come from a human donor in a cohort sampled during active COVID-19.

This clone was seen a few times. J is TRBJ1-4 and V is TRBV5-4; 11 nucleotides agree with TRBD1. CDR1 is SGHNT and CDR2 is YYREEE in the germline V gene (reference sequence). This CDR3 is built from 15 residues. With V trimmed by 0 bases and J by 5 bases, 0 bases remained unmatched. The CDR3 nucleotides read TGTGCCAGCAGCTTGGGGGACAGGGGGAATGAAAAACTGTTTTTT. Its protein is CASSLGDRGNEKLFF.

The chain employs TRBV27 and TRBJ2-3, with 12 bases identical to TRBD2. Trimming at V came to 3 bases and at J to 7 bases, leaving 11 bases not matched to a gene. Germline lookup yields CDR1 MNHEY and CDR2 SMNVEV (reference sequence). This CDR3 spans 17 amino acids. This CDR3 reads CASSFGTSGSGSYTQYF. The CDR3 nucleotides are TGTGCCAGCAGTTTCGGGACTAGCGGGTCAGGATCATATACGCAGTATTTT.

The rearrangement links TRBV9 to TRBJ1-3; D is unclear. Per germline, CDR1 SGDLS and CDR2 YYNGEE. Trimming took off 2 bases at V and 0 bases at J, with 6 bases between the two ends. The CDR3 runs 14 residues. The CDR3 DNA sequence: TGTGCCAGCAGCGTGGGCAACTCTGGAAACACCATATATTTT. Its protein is CASSVGNSGNTIYF.

The rearrangement joins TRBV28 to TRBJ2-7; TRBD1 aligns across 8 bases. The ends lost 6 bases at V and 0 bases at J; junction bases unmatched: 7. CDR3 length: 15 amino acids. The germline V gene encodes CDR1 MDHEN and CDR2 SYDVKM. The CDR3 spells CASRPGQGSSYEQYF. CDR3 bases: TGTGCCAGCAGGCCAGGACAGGGTAGCTCCTACGAGCAGTACTTC.

The chain combines TRBV7-2 with TRBJ2-1; weak D call: TRBD2 (5 bases). In germline, CDR1 is SGHTA, CDR2 FQGNSA. The CDR3 length is 11 residues. The V gene lost 1 base and the J gene lost 12 bases, with 7 bases spanning the gap. CDR3 region: CASSLGGGQFF. The CDR3 DNA reads TGTGCCAGCAGCTTAGGCGGAGGGCAGTTCTTC.

The chain links TRBV11-3 to TRBJ2-7, with 8 nucleotides matching TRBD1. The length of the CDR3 is 14 residues. Trimming at V came to 5 bases and at J to 2 bases, leaving 5 bases not matched to a gene. Per germline, CDR1 SGHNT and CDR2 YENEEA. In DNA form, the CDR3 reads TGTGCCAGCAGCCCTAGGACAGGGACCTACGAGCAGTACTTC. Its translation: CASSPRTGTYEQYF.

CDR3 sequence reads: CASSPDRGRNYGYTF. The CDR3 DNA reads as TGTGCCAGCTCACCGGACAGGGGGCGAAACTATGGCTACACCTTC. The chain carries TRBV18 and TRBJ1-2; TRBD1 agrees at 11 bases. This CDR3 spans 15 amino acids. V lost 3 bases, J lost 2 bases, and 2 bases stayed unmatched. Per germline, CDR1 KGHSH and CDR2 LQKENI.

This chain connects TRBV5-6 to TRBJ2-1, with D possibly TRBD1 on 5 matching bases. Germline-derived CDR1 and CDR2 are SGHDT and YYEEEE. Trimming removed 5 bases from V and 5 bases from J, with 14 bases in between. The CDR3 runs to 14 residues. CDR3 sequence (DNA): TGTGCCAGCAGAGAAAGGGGTGGGCACAATGAGCAGTTCTTC. Protein product: CASRERGGHNEQFF.

V gene TRBV2 combines with J gene TRBJ2-5, with D possibly TRBD1 on 6 matching bases. Trimming pared 7 bases from V and 2 bases from J, leaving 8 bases between. This CDR3 is built from 12 residues. Per germline, CDR1 SNHLY and CDR2 FYNNEI. The CDR3 loop reads CASNQGQETQYF. The CDR3 DNA reads TGTGCCAGCAATCAGGGGCAAGAGACCCAGTACTTC.

The chain couples TRBV19 to TRBJ2-6, with 7 bases identical to TRBD1. The trim removed 5 bases at V and 1 base at J, leaving 11 bases unmatched. The germline V gene encodes CDR1 LNHDA and CDR2 SQIVND (reference sequence). CDR3 length equals 18 residues. The CDR3 is CASSPKGARTSGANVLTF. Written as DNA, the CDR3 is TGTGCCAGTAGTCCTAAGGGGGCCCGGACTTCTGGGGCCAACGTCCTGACTTTC.

The V call is TRBV19, the J call TRBJ2-2; perhaps TRBD1 as D (6 bases). In germline, CDR1 is LNHDA, CDR2 SQIVND (reference sequence). The CDR3 loop spans 15 amino acids. V was pared by 7 bases and J by 0 bases, with 12 bases between. CDR3 protein: CASTRTGSNTGELFF. The CDR3 DNA reads as TGTGCCAGTACCCGCACAGGGTCGAACACCGGGGAGCTGTTTTTT.

This chain's CDR3 is CASSLPNTDTQYF. Here the CDR3 DNA reads TGTGCCAGCAGCTTACCTAACACAGATACGCAGTATTTT. The chain uses TRBV7-8 and TRBJ2-3; no clear D gene. CDR1 SGHVS and CDR2 FQNEAQ come from the germline V gene. This CDR3 region has 13 residues. V was cut by 2 bases and J by 2 bases, with 5 bases left in between.

V usage is TRBV5-1 and J usage is TRBJ1-4, with a weak D call TRBD1 (5 bases). The CDR3 has 14 residues. Germline CDR1 reads SGHRS; CDR2 reads YFSETQ. V lost 5 bases to trimming and J lost 6 bases, with 14 bases between them. CDR3 residues: CASSLARVDEKLFF. The CDR3 nucleotides are TGCGCCAGCAGTCTCGCCAGGGTCGATGAAAAACTGTTTTTT.

This sequence joins TRBV19 and TRBJ2-3; 9 nucleotides align to TRBD2. The V segment lost 8 bases and the J segment 1 base; nucleotides outside the gene matches: 7. The CDR3 extends over 15 amino acids. CDR1 LNHDA and CDR2 SQIVND come from the germline V gene (reference sequence). DNA of the CDR3: TGTGCCAGTGCGACTCCTAGCGGGGGCACAGATACGCAGTATTTT. Translating it yields CASATPSGGTDTQYF.

This clone was observed a few times. This chain joins TRBV7-6 and TRBJ1-5; TRBD1 aligns across 8 bases. Germline V CDR1 and CDR2: SGHVS, FNYEAQ. The CDR3 contains 15 residues. The V gene end was trimmed by 1 base and the J gene end by 7 bases; junction bases not matched to a gene: 6. Here the CDR3 reads CASSLDGQGGQPQHF. For the CDR3, the DNA is TGTGCCAGCAGCTTAGATGGACAGGGTGGACAGCCCCAGCATTTT. Looking up the rest from reference TRBV7-6 and TRBJ1-5 gives the full variable domain: GAGVSQSPRYKVTKRGQDVALRCDPISGHVSLYWYRQALGQGPEFLTYFNYEAQQDKSGLPNDRFSAERPEGSISTLTIQRTEQRDSAMYRCASSLDGQGGQPQHFGDGTRLSIL.

The V and J genes are TRBV28 and TRBJ1-5; no firm D call. Germline CDR1 is MDHEN and CDR2 is SYDVKM. There are 15 residues in the CDR3. Trimming removed 6 bases from V and 4 bases from J, with 16 bases in between. The CDR3 protein is CASSFPLGRNQPQHF. CDR3 DNA sequence: TGTGCCAGCAGCTTCCCCCTGGGGAGGAATCAGCCCCAGCATTTT.

J is TRBJ1-2 and V is TRBV3-1 (or the pseudogene TRBV3-2); D is possibly TRBD1 (6 bases). CDR3 length equals 14 residues. Trimming removed 5 bases at V and 2 bases at J, with 12 bases between. Germline V CDR1 and CDR2: LGHDT, YNNKEL (reference sequence). The CDR3 is CASSATGTNYGYTF. The DNA for the CDR3 is TGTGCCAGCAGCGCCACAGGGACAAACTATGGCTACACCTTC.

The chain carries TRBV28 and TRBJ2-1; D might be TRBD1 (5 bases). The germline V gene encodes CDR1 MDHEN and CDR2 SYDVKM. The CDR3 loop spans 15 amino acids. Trimming pared 6 bases from V and 8 bases from J, leaving 20 bases between. CDR3 loop: CASRSNRAQGHEQFF. The CDR3 region has the DNA TGTGCCAGCAGATCAAACCGGGCCCAGGGTCATGAGCAGTTCTTC. Together with reference TRBV28 and TRBJ2-1, the CDR3 gives the full variable domain: DVKVTQSSRYLVKRTGEKVFLECVQDMDHENMFWYRQDPGLGLRLIYFSYDVKMKEKGDIPEGYSVSREKKERFSLILESASTNQTSMYLCASRSNRAQGHEQFFGPGTRLTVL.

The count of this clone is one. The chain carries TRBV11-2 and TRBJ1-1; D is possibly TRBD1 (6 bases). The CDR3 is 15 residues long. CDR1 is SGHAT and CDR2 is FQNNGV in the germline V gene. Trimming shortened V by 2 bases and J by 0 bases, and 10 bases separated the two germline ends. CDR3 protein: CASSLSGTLNTEAFF. In DNA, the CDR3 is TGTGCCAGCAGCTTAAGTGGGACACTGAACACTGAAGCTTTCTTT.

The chain links TRBV13 to TRBJ2-1; 9 bases line up with TRBD2. The ends lost 4 bases at V and 2 bases at J; junction bases unmatched: 9. The V gene's germline CDR1 is PRHDT and CDR2 FYEKMQ (reference sequence). This CDR3 spans 17 amino acids. CDR3: CASSWGLTSGAYNEQFF. Here the CDR3 DNA reads TGTGCCAGCAGCTGGGGGTTGACTAGCGGAGCCTACAATGAGCAGTTCTTC.

V gene TRBV3-1 (or the pseudogene TRBV3-2) combines with J gene TRBJ1-3; D is perhaps TRBD1 (5 bases). Germline V lookup: CDR1 LGHDT, CDR2 YNNKEL (reference sequence). Deletions cut 3 bases from V and 0 bases from J, with 15 bases between. CDR3 size: 17 residues. CDR3 loop: CASSHLLDNNSGNTIYF. As DNA, the CDR3 is TGTGCCAGCAGCCATTTGTTGGACAACAACTCTGGAAACACCATATATTTT.